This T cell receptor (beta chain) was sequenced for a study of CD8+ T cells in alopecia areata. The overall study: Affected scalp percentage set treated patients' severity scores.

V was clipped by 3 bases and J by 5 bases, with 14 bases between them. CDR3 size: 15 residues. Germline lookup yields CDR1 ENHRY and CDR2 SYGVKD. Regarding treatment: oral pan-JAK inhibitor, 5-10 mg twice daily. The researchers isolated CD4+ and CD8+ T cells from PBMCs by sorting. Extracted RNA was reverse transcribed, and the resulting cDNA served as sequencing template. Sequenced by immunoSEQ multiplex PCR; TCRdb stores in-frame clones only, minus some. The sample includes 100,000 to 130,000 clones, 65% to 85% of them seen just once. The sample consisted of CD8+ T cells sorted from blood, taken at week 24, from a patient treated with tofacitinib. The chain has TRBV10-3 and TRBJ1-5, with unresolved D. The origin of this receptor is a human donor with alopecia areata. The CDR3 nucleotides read TGTGCCATCAGTGAAGGTGCTAGAGAACATCAGCCCCAGCATTTT. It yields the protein CAISEGAREHQPQHF.